Listed below are T cell receptor beta chains from one sample, sequenced in a study of cytomegalovirus exposure and HLA in healthy donors. Sequencing was performed with immunoSEQ multiplex PCR; in TCRdb, only in-frame clones are kept and a portion is missing. The data show about 120,000 clones, approximately 80% seen once. The sample taken for sequencing was PBMCs. These receptor sequences come from a woman in her late teens or twenties in good health and CMV-seronegative. The CDR3 runs from the conserved cysteine through the conserved F or W. D genes are given only for firm matches. Where a row states a size, it is once, few, many or the class of an expanded clone; other rows omit it.

d_call: TRBD2; clone_size: NA; j_call: TRBJ2-3; v_call: TRBV4-2; cdr3_nt: TGTGCCAGCAGCCAAGGTCCGGCGGGACTAGCGGGGGGCACAGATACGCAGTATTTT; cdr3_aa: CASSQGPAGLAGGTDTQYF
d_call: NA; clone_size: NA; j_call: TRBJ1-1; v_call: TRBV5-6; cdr3_nt: TGTGCCAGCAGCTCCTCCGGGACTGAAGCTTTCTTT; cdr3_aa: CASSSSGTEAFF
d_call: TRBD1; clone_size: NA; j_call: TRBJ1-6; v_call: TRBV7-6; cdr3_nt: TGTGCCAGCAGCTACGGGGACAGGAATAATTCACCCCTCCACTTT; cdr3_aa: CASSYGDRNNSPLHF
d_call: NA; clone_size: few; j_call: TRBJ1-2; v_call: TRBV2; cdr3_nt: TGTGCCAGCAGGGCAGGGCCTTTCTATGGCTACACCTTC; cdr3_aa: CASRAGPFYGYTF
d_call: NA; clone_size: NA; j_call: TRBJ2-1; v_call: TRBV27; cdr3_nt: TGTGCCAGCAGTTTAACAGGGAGCTCCTACAATGAGCAGTTCTTC; cdr3_aa: CASSLTGSSYNEQFF
d_call: NA; clone_size: NA; j_call: TRBJ1-6; v_call: TRBV19; cdr3_nt: TGTGCCAGTAGTATAGACAGGGGATCATCTTCACCCCTCCACTTT; cdr3_aa: CASSIDRGSSSPLHF
d_call: NA; clone_size: NA; j_call: TRBJ2-7; v_call: TRBV6-1; cdr3_nt: TGTGCCAGCAGTGAAGTCCAGGGAACGACCTACGAGCAGTACTTC; cdr3_aa: CASSEVQGTTYEQYF
d_call: NA; clone_size: once; j_call: TRBJ1-4; v_call: TRBV27; cdr3_nt: TGTGCCAGCAGTCACCGGGACACTCAAGAAAAACTGTTTTTT; cdr3_aa: CASSHRDTQEKLFF
d_call: NA; clone_size: few; j_call: TRBJ1-6; v_call: TRBV30; cdr3_nt: TGTGCCTGGAGGATCTTTCAGATTGATTCACCCCTCCACTTT; cdr3_aa: CAWRIFQIDSPLHF
d_call: TRBD1; clone_size: NA; j_call: TRBJ2-7; v_call: TRBV5-1; cdr3_nt: TGCGCCAGCAGCTTGGCCCCGGGACAGGCCGCCTACGAGCAGTACTTC; cdr3_aa: CASSLAPGQAAYEQYF
d_call: TRBD2; clone_size: NA; j_call: TRBJ2-7; v_call: TRBV9; cdr3_nt: TGTGCCAGCAGCCCGGGACTAGCGGGGGGAGCCTACGAGCAGTACTTC; cdr3_aa: CASSPGLAGGAYEQYF
d_call: TRBD2; clone_size: NA; j_call: TRBJ2-5; v_call: TRBV4-3; cdr3_nt: TGCGCCAGCAGCCAGACTAGCCGGGGACTAAAGACCCAGTACTTC; cdr3_aa: CASSQTSRGLKTQYF
d_call: TRBD1; clone_size: NA; j_call: TRBJ1-4; v_call: TRBV6-1; cdr3_nt: TGTGCCAGCAGTGTGGGACAGGATGAAAAACTGTTTTTT; cdr3_aa: CASSVGQDEKLFF